Only one count was recorded for the clone carrying this TCR beta chain. The authors' processing: Researchers report that nucleated cell counts were estimated from reference gene primer amplification. Sequenced by immunoSEQ multiplex PCR; TCRdb stores in-frame clones only, minus some. V and J calls and clone size are given by that table; D and trimming were obtained from the DNA. The table lists 250,000 to 300,000 clones, around three quarters of them singletons. These data originate in a study of blood T cell repertoires in COVID-19. Overall study: The analysed material was cDNA or gDNA that came from T cells, B-cell-depleted T cells, or PBMCs.

V shed 4 bases, J shed 4 bases, and the junction held 11 bases outside the gene matches. This CDR3 is 17 amino acids long. Germline V gene lookup returns CDR1 MGHRA and CDR2 YSYEKL. The clonotype originates from a woman older than 75 with acute or convalescent COVID-19. The chain uses TRBV4-1 and TRBJ2-1; the match to TRBD2 covers 9 bases. The sequenced material came from peripheral blood. DNA of the CDR3: TGCGCCAGCAGCCTCGTGACACTAGCGGGCCCTTACAATGAGCAGTTCTTC. This codes for CASSLVTLAGPYNEQFF.